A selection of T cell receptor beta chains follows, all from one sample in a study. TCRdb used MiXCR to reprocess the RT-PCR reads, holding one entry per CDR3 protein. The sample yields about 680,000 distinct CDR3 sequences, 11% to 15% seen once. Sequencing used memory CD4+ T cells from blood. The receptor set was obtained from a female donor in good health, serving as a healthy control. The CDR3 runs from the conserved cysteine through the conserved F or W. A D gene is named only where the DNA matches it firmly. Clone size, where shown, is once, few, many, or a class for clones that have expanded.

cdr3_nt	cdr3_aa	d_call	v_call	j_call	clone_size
TGTGCCATCAGTGAGAAGGAGGGGTTAGCGTCCCAGTACTTC	CAISEKEGLASQYF	NA	TRBV10-3	TRBJ2-5	NA
TGTGCCAGCAGCTCCTTCCCGAAGGAGACCCAGTACTTC	CASSSFPKETQYF	NA	TRBV7-2	TRBJ2-5	many
TGCGCCAGCAGCACCTGGACAGGAGATGGGGTGAACACTGAAGCTTTCTTT	CASSTWTGDGVNTEAFF	TRBD1	TRBV4-3	TRBJ1-1	NA
TGCGCCAGCAGCCCGGGACTAGCGCTCAATGAGCAGTTCTTC	CASSPGLALNEQFF	TRBD2	TRBV5-1	TRBJ2-1	NA
TGCGCCAGCAGCTTTCGGAACCAAGAGACCCAGTACTTC	CASSFRNQETQYF	NA	TRBV5-1	TRBJ2-5	many
TGTGCCATCAGTGAGTTAGGTAGCGGGGGTGAGCAGTTCTTC	CAISELGSGGEQFF	TRBD2	TRBV10-3	TRBJ2-1	few
TGTGCCAGCAGCTTAGTAGCGGATTCCTACGAGCAGTACTTC	CASSLVADSYEQYF	NA	TRBV11-3	TRBJ2-7	NA
TGTGCCATCAGTGAGAGGAGGACTAGCGGAAACTCCTACGAGCAGTACTTC	CAISERRTSGNSYEQYF	TRBD2	TRBV10-3	TRBJ2-7	NA
TGCAGTGCTAGTGGGGGTCTTAACGGCGGGAGGGCCGTTGGCAATGAGCAGTTCTTC	CSASGGLNGGRAVGNEQFF	TRBD2	TRBV20-1	TRBJ2-1	NA
TGTGCCAGCAGTTCTGGGACAGGGGACTACAATGAGCAGTTCTTC	CASSSGTGDYNEQFF	TRBD1	TRBV12-3/TRBV12-4	TRBJ2-1	many
TGTGCCAGCAGCCCCCCCGGACTAGACTACAATGAGCAGTTCTTC	CASSPPGLDYNEQFF	TRBD2	TRBV7-6	TRBJ2-1	many
TGTGCCAGCAGCTTAGGCCAGGGGTTCGAGCAGTACTTC	CASSLGQGFEQYF	NA	TRBV7-8	TRBJ2-7	NA
TGCGCCAGCAGCTTGGACGAGCGGACTTACAATGAGCAGTTCTTC	CASSLDERTYNEQFF	NA	TRBV5-1	TRBJ2-1	NA
TGTGCCAGCAGCTTAAATAACGACAGGGGCTTGTCGAGCACTGAAGCTTTCTTT	CASSLNNDRGLSSTEAFF	TRBD1	TRBV7-9	TRBJ1-1	NA
TGTGCCAGCAGCAAAGGACAGGGACGAGATACGCAGTATTTT	CASSKGQGRDTQYF	TRBD1	TRBV7-2	TRBJ2-3	NA
TGTGCCAGCAGTGAAGCTAGCGCCGGTTTTGGTGAGCAGTTCTTC	CASSEASAGFGEQFF	NA	TRBV6-1	TRBJ2-1	many
TGTGCCAGCAGCTTATTTATCAGGGGAGTTGGTGGCTACACCTTC	CASSLFIRGVGGYTF	NA	TRBV7-3	TRBJ1-2	NA
TGTGCCAGCAGCGCAGCAGGGCCTGGGGCCAACGTCCTGACTTTC	CASSAAGPGANVLTF	NA	TRBV7-2	TRBJ2-6	few
TGTGCCATCAGTGAGTCGGAAGTAGCGGGAGGGCGGCAGTTCTTC	CAISESEVAGGRQFF	TRBD2	TRBV10-3	TRBJ2-1	few
TGTGCCAGCAGCGGCGGGACAGAAAATCAGCCCCAGCATTTT	CASSGGTENQPQHF	TRBD1	TRBV9	TRBJ1-5	NA
TGTGCCATCAGTGCCGGGACAGGGCTTCATCAGCCCCAGCATTTT	CAISAGTGLHQPQHF	TRBD1	TRBV10-3	TRBJ1-5	few
TGCGCCAGCAGCCAAGAAGGGCGCGGAAACACCATATATTTT	CASSQEGRGNTIYF	NA	TRBV4-3	TRBJ1-3	few